These 28 T cell receptor beta chains originate from one sample sequenced in a study of tissue T cells after allogeneic stem cell transplantation. Time point here: mouse harvest day 7 after allogeneic transplant. Each mouse received 10^7 T-cell-depleted marrow cells plus 10^6 splenic CD5+ T cells by tail vein. TCRdb's copy holds only in-frame clones and misses some; the assay was immunoSEQ multiplex PCR. This sample has about 8,700 clones, with 35% to 55% found just once. Sequenced sample: skin. These receptors were taken from a female BALB/c mouse given C57BL/6 T cells with graft-versus-host disease after an allogeneic hematopoietic cell transplant.

As to this clone: The germline and genes are mouse ones. The CDR3 is cut off 1 residue early in the read; its end comes from the germline J gene. This rearrangement joins TRBV17 to TRBJ2-5; 7 bases map to TRBD2. There are 15 residues in the CDR3. V shed 3 bases and J 3 bases; nucleotides not matched to a gene: 6. Per germline, CDR1 MNHDT and CDR2 YYDKIL. The DNA read from the CDR3 is TGTGCTAGCAGTAGGGGGGGGACTTTTCAAGACACCCAGTAC. Translated, it gives CASSRGGTFQDTQY. The entire CDR3 protein reads CASSRGGTFQDTQYF.

As to this clone: Gene names are the mouse ones. The read ends 1 residue shy of where the CDR3 ends; the end is completed using the germline J gene. Other nucleotide sequences from this sample produce the same CDR3. The chain carries TRBV3 and TRBJ1-3; D unresolved. The germline V gene has CDR1 SNHLY and CDR2 FYNGKV (reference sequence). The CDR3 spans 14 residues. The V end was cut by 0 bases, the J end by 0 bases, with 3 bases between. CDR3 DNA (partial): TGTGCCAGCAGCTTAGCAGGTTCTGGAAATACGCTCTAT. Translated: CASSLAGSGNTLY. The whole CDR3 protein reads CASSLAGSGNTLYF.

This clone showed up just a few times. The germline and genes are mouse ones. The missing CDR3 end, 1 residue past where the read stops, is filled in from the germline J gene. This chain links TRBV3 with TRBJ2-7; 11 nucleotides line up with TRBD2. Germline V gives CDR1 SNHLY, CDR2 FYNGKV (reference sequence). V lost 0 bases to trimming and J lost 2 bases; unmatched junction nucleotides: 3. The CDR3 covers 16 residues. The CDR3 bases that were read are TGTGCCAGCAGCTTAGCACTGGGGGGGCGCGCCTATGAACAGTAC. It encodes CASSLALGGRAYEQY. The CDR3, in full, reads CASSLALGGRAYEQYF.

About this clone: The genes are named according to mouse. The read is 1 residue too short to cover the CDR3 end, so that end is filled in from the germline J gene. V and J are TRBV16 and TRBJ2-4; weak D call: TRBD1 (5 bases). The CDR3 spans 15 residues. The ends were cut back, 1 base at V and 0 bases at J, with 8 bases in the middle. Germline CDR1 SGHSA, CDR2 FRNQAP. The CDR3 reads CASSLGRASQNTLYF. The covered CDR3 bases are TGTGCAAGCAGCTTAGGCAGGGCAAGTCAAAACACCTTGTAC.

Regarding this clone: Genes and germline come from the mouse. Partial CDR3 DNA: TGTGCCAGCAGTCTGTTGGGGACTAGTCAAAACACCTTGTAC. Its translation: CASSLLGTSQNTLY. The full CDR3 reads CASSLLGTSQNTLYF. This chain connects TRBV26 to TRBJ2-4; possibly TRBD2 for D (6 bases). The read halts 1 residue ahead of the CDR3 end, with the missing end drawn from the germline J gene. This CDR3 comprises 15 residues. CDR1 and CDR2 from the germline V gene are KGHPV and FQNQEV (reference sequence). The V gene lost 1 base and the J gene lost 0 bases, with 8 bases spanning the gap.

Notes on this clone: Here the gene names and germline are mouse. The CDR3 is cut off 1 residue early in the read; its end comes from the germline J gene. The V gene is TRBV17, the J gene TRBJ2-4, with 14 bases identical to TRBD2. The CDR3 is 19 residues long. Trimming removed 4 bases from V and 1 base from J; junction bases left unmatched: 10. CDR1 and CDR2 from the germline V gene are MNHDT and YYDKIL. The CDR3 region is CASSMGTGGAGRGQNTLYF. CDR3 DNA, as far as it was read: TGTGCTAGCAGTATGGGGACTGGGGGGGCAGGACGAGGTCAAAACACCTTGTAC.

For this clone: The genes and germline here are from mouse. The CDR3 loop reads CASSQTGQNTLYF. The sequenced CDR3 bases are TGTGCCAGCAGCCAAACAGGTCAAAACACCTTGTAC. The chain links TRBV5 to TRBJ2-4; no definite D call. Read coverage stops 1 residue before the CDR3 terminus; the germline J gene supplies the remainder. V lost 2 bases, J lost 1 base, and 4 bases lay in between. The CDR3 consists of 13 residues. Germline values: CDR1 LGHNA, CDR2 YNLKQL (reference sequence).

As regards this clone: Mouse gene names and germline throughout. The CDR3 end is not reached by the read, which stops 1 residue before it; the germline J gene fills it in. V is TRBV17 and J is TRBJ2-3; either TRBD1 or TRBD2 may supply D (5 bases each). The germline gives CDR1 MNHDT, CDR2 YYDKIL. The CDR3 has 14 residues. Trimming removed 1 base from V and 4 bases from J, with 9 bases in between. The chain's CDR3 is CASSRGGRPETLYF. CDR3 DNA (partial): TGTGCTAGCAGTAGAGGGGGACGCCCAGAAACGCTGTAT. Complete variable domain (other parts from reference TRBV17 and TRBJ2-3): DTTVKQNPRYKLARVGKPVNLICSQTMNHDTMYWYQKKPNQAPKLLLFYYDKILNREADTFEKFQSSRPNNSFCSLYIGSAGLEYSAMYLCASSRGGRPETLYFGSGTRLTVL.

By sample fraction, this clone is medium-sized. Gene names and germline match the mouse. Coverage ceases 1 residue before the CDR3 finishes, and the germline J gene fills in the end. This sequence joins TRBV26 and TRBJ2-7, with 7 bases fitting TRBD1. This CDR3 has 12 residues. Germline CDR1 and CDR2: KGHPV and FQNQEV (reference sequence). V was pared by 4 bases and J by 4 bases, with 1 base of the junction left unmatched. The CDR3 here is CASSPGQYEQYF. CDR3 bases read: TGTGCCAGCAGTCCGGGACAGTATGAACAGTAC.

This clone came up a few times. Gene names follow the mouse nomenclature. The sequence runs out 1 residue before the end of the CDR3; the remainder is reconstructed from the germline J gene. The chain uses TRBV26 and TRBJ2-3, with 10 bases identical to TRBD1. This CDR3 contains 15 residues. Unmatched junction bases numbered 1, after V lost 4 bases and J lost 0 bases. CDR1 is KGHPV and CDR2 is FQNQEV in the germline V gene (reference sequence). CDR3 loop: CASSRQGASAETLYF. Incomplete CDR3 DNA: TGTGCCAGCAGTCGACAGGGGGCTAGTGCAGAAACGCTGTAT.

This clone was picked up one time. Genes and germline come from the mouse. The read falls 1 residue short of the CDR3 end, and the missing part is taken from the germline J gene. V is TRBV14 and J is TRBJ2-4; possible D gene TRBD1, 5 bases. CDR1 is SGHDT and CDR2 is FRDEAV in the germline V gene. CDR3 length: 12 amino acids. V gave up 4 bases and J gave up 3 bases, with 6 bases separating them. CDR3 DNA (partial): TGTGCCAGCAGTCGACAGCAAAACACCTTGTAC. Protein: CASSRQQNTLY. The CDR3 reads in full as CASSRQQNTLYF. The full variable domain, in which reference TRBV14 and TRBJ2-4 provide the parts outside the CDR3, is EAGVTQSPRYAVLQEGQAVSFWCDPISGHDTLYWYQQPRDQGPQLLVYFRDEAVIDNSQLPSDRFSAVRPKGTNSTLKIQSAKQGDTATYLCASSRQQNTLYFGAGTRLSVL.

Comment on this clone: Mouse names are used for the genes. The read stops 1 residue short of the end of the CDR3; the missing end is completed from the germline J gene. This chain links TRBV3 with TRBJ1-4; no clear D. The CDR3 spans 14 residues. V was pared by 3 bases and J by 0 bases, with 5 bases between. Germline CDR1 reads SNHLY; CDR2 reads FYNGKV (reference sequence). The CDR3 bases that were read are TGTGCCAGCAGCTTCCAATTTTCCAACGAAAGATTATTT. Protein product: CASSFQFSNERLF. The full-length CDR3 reads as CASSFQFSNERLFF.

Worth noting for this clone: Gene names are mouse gene names. The read ends 1 residue early relative to the CDR3; the germline J gene fills the gap. The chain is built from TRBV26 and TRBJ2-4, with 14 bases aligning to TRBD2. The CDR3 is made up of 15 amino acids. CDR1 KGHPV and CDR2 FQNQEV come from the germline V gene (reference sequence). The J segment lost 7 bases and the V segment lost 2 bases, leaving 2 bases of the junction unmatched. The CDR3 bases that were read are TGTGCCAGCAGTCTGGGGACTGGGGGGGCTGACACCTTGTAC. It translates to CASSLGTGGADTLY. The whole CDR3 sequence reads CASSLGTGGADTLYF.

A word on this clone: Mouse gene names apply. With the read ending 1 residue before the CDR3 end, the germline J gene is used to fill in that end. The chain links TRBV12-1 to TRBJ2-4; D possibly matches TRBD1 or TRBD2 (5 bases each). Trimming shortened V by 6 bases and J by 3 bases, and 12 bases separated the two germline ends. The V gene's germline CDR1 is SGHSN and CDR2 HYEKVE. The CDR3 sequence is 13 residues long. CDR3 DNA (partial): TGTGCCAGCCCTCCGGGGCGGCAAAACACCTTGTAC. Encoded protein: CASPPGRQNTLY. The entire CDR3 protein reads CASPPGRQNTLYF.

This clone was counted only a few times. Mouse gene names and germline throughout. Read sequence stops 1 residue before the CDR3 end, and the germline J gene provides the missing end. The chain has TRBV19 and TRBJ2-7; 9 bases match TRBD2. Germline CDR1 and CDR2: FNHDT and SITEND (reference sequence). There are 14 residues in the CDR3. Trimming removed 5 bases from V and 1 base from J; junction bases left unmatched: 4. The CDR3 here is CASRRLGASYEQYF. The covered CDR3 bases are TGTGCCAGCAGGAGACTGGGGGCATCCTATGAACAGTAC.

A word on this clone: Here the gene names and germline are mouse. The read finishes 1 residue shy of the CDR3 end, and the germline J gene is used to complete it. This rearrangement joins TRBV15 to TRBJ2-4; 7 bases align to TRBD2. CDR3 length: 12 amino acids. Germline V lookup: CDR1 SGHND, CDR2 FRSKSL. V shed 3 bases, J shed 7 bases, and the junction held 1 base outside the gene matches. The sequenced CDR3 bases are TGTGCCAGCAGTTTGGGGGGGGACACCTTGTAC. Encoded protein: CASSLGGDTLY. The full CDR3 is CASSLGGDTLYF.

A remark on this clone: The genes and germline here are from mouse. The CDR3 extends 1 residue past the end of the read, so its final part is completed from the germline J gene. This chain uses TRBV23 with TRBJ1-4; the table calls TRBD1, which could not be checked here. CDR3 length: 16 amino acids. Germline V gives CDR1 KGHTA, CDR2 FQNQQP. The CDR3 sequence is CSSSHSGTGGRERLFF. CDR3 bases read: TGCTCCAGCAGTCACTCCGGGACAGGGGGACGGGAAAGATTATTT.

This clone has more than one count but fewer than ten. Any gene name here is a mouse gene name. The CDR3 end falls 1 residue outside the read, so it is completed with the germline J gene. V usage is TRBV1 and J usage is TRBJ1-2; maybe TRBD1 (5 bases). V lost 1 base and J lost 0, with 9 bases in between. Germline loops: CDR1 NSQYPW, CDR2 LRSPGD (reference sequence). The CDR3 is made up of 15 amino acids. CDR3 bases read: TGCACCTGCAGTGCAGCCGGGACTCCAAACTCCGACTACACC. Protein product: CTCSAAGTPNSDYT. The entire CDR3 protein reads CTCSAAGTPNSDYTF.

Points on this clone: The listed genes are named as in mouse. With the read ending 1 residue before the CDR3 end, the germline J gene is used to fill in that end. The gene calls are TRBV29 and TRBJ1-3; maybe TRBD1 (5 bases). The CDR3 runs to 15 residues. The germline gives CDR1 MSHET, CDR2 SYDVDS. Trimming removed 0 bases at V and 4 bases at J, with 10 bases between. Incomplete CDR3 DNA: TGTGCTAGCAGTTTATCGAGAGGGGCGGGAAATACGCTCTAT. This gives the protein CASSLSRGAGNTLY. The complete CDR3 protein is CASSLSRGAGNTLYF.

Turning to this clone: Genes and germline come from the mouse. The CDR3 region is CASGDRDQNTLYF. The DNA read from the CDR3 is TGTGCCAGCGGTGATCGCGATCAAAACACCTTGTAC. The chain is built from TRBV13-2 and TRBJ2-4; D gene ambiguous. Read coverage stops 1 residue before the CDR3 terminus; the germline J gene supplies the remainder. Trimming removed 1 base from V and 2 bases from J, with 5 bases in between. This CDR3 contains 13 residues. CDR1 and CDR2 from the germline V gene are NNHNN and SYGAGS (reference sequence).

This clone was detected only a few times. The gene names given are mouse names. The CDR3 end falls 1 residue outside the read, so it is completed with the germline J gene. The J gene is TRBJ2-7, the V gene TRBV23; the DNA was not compared with TRBD1, the D call given in the table. This CDR3 is 17 amino acids long. Germline V lookup: CDR1 KGHTA, CDR2 FQNQQP. The sequenced CDR3 bases are TGCTCCAGCAGTCAATCATCGGCAGGGGGAAGCTCCTATGAACAGTAC. It specifies CSSSQSSAGGSSYEQY. The CDR3 in its entirety is CSSSQSSAGGSSYEQYF. Full variable domain (remainder filled in from reference TRBV23 and TRBJ2-7): DAAVTQKPRYLIKMKGQEAEMKCIPEKGHTAVFWYQQKQSKELKFLIYFQNQQPLDQIDMVKERFSAVCPSSSLCSLGIRTCEAEDSALYLCSSSQSSAGGSSYEQYFGPGTRLTVL.

Regarding this clone: Germline and genes here are mouse. The DNA ends 1 residue before the CDR3 does, and the rest of the CDR3 is filled in from the germline J gene. The chain uses TRBV26 and TRBJ2-7; D tentatively fits TRBD1 or TRBD2 (5 bases each). The CDR3 has 13 amino acids. Deletions cut 0 bases from V and 4 bases from J, with 7 bases between. Germline lookup yields CDR1 KGHPV and CDR2 FQNQEV (reference sequence). CDR3 loop: CASSLSGEYEQYF. The CDR3 bases that were read are TGTGCCAGCAGTCTGTCGGGGGAATATGAACAGTAC.

With respect to this clone: Genes and germline are mouse. The CDR3 is cut off 1 residue early in the read; its end comes from the germline J gene. This sequence joins TRBV14 and TRBJ2-1; D is unclear. CDR1 is SGHDT and CDR2 is FRDEAV in the germline V gene. Deletions cut 5 bases from V and 1 base from J, with 4 bases between. The CDR3 sequence is 12 residues long. The CDR3: CASRQNYAEQFF. The sequenced part of the CDR3 DNA is TGTGCCAGCAGACAAAACTATGCTGAGCAGTTC. Filled out from reference TRBV14 and TRBJ2-1, the complete variable domain reads EAGVTQSPRYAVLQEGQAVSFWCDPISGHDTLYWYQQPRDQGPQLLVYFRDEAVIDNSQLPSDRFSAVRPKGTNSTLKIQSAKQGDTATYLCASRQNYAEQFFGPGTRLTVL.

A note on this clone: Mouse names are used for the genes. The same CDR3 can be traced to other DNA sequences in this sample. The CDR3 spells CASSLRGSQNTLYF. Partial CDR3 DNA: TGTGCCAGCAGCTTGAGGGGGAGTCAAAACACCTTGTAC. The V gene is TRBV3, the J gene TRBJ2-4, with D possibly TRBD1 on 6 matching bases. The read ends 1 residue shy of where the CDR3 ends; the end is completed using the germline J gene. The V gene lost 3 bases and the J gene lost 0 bases, with 7 bases spanning the gap. Germline CDR1 SNHLY, CDR2 FYNGKV (reference sequence). The CDR3 has 14 residues.

On this clone itself: The listed genes are named as in mouse. Coverage ceases 1 residue before the CDR3 finishes, and the germline J gene fills in the end. The rearrangement joins TRBV16 to TRBJ1-3; TRBD1 matches at 7 bases. Germline V gene data show CDR1 as SGHSA and CDR2 as FRNQAP. Unmatched junction bases numbered 2, after V lost 4 bases and J lost 2 bases. The CDR3 has 14 amino acids. The part of the CDR3 DNA that was read is TGTGCAAGCAGCTCCCAGGGGGCTGGAAATACGCTCTAT. Its translation: CASSSQGAGNTLY. The whole CDR3 reads CASSSQGAGNTLYF.

In regard to this clone: Germline and genes here are mouse. The read comes to an end 1 residue before the CDR3 does, leaving the germline J gene to fill in the end. The chain has TRBV26 and TRBJ1-4, with D hard to call. The CDR3 sequence is 14 residues long. Germline V lookup: CDR1 KGHPV, CDR2 FQNQEV (reference sequence). V dropped 2 bases and J dropped 7 bases, with 11 bases sitting between them. The CDR3 region is CASSLAQERERLFF. CDR3 DNA (partial): TGTGCCAGCAGTCTGGCCCAGGAGCGCGAAAGATTATTT.

Only a few counts were recorded for this clone. The gene symbols are mouse symbols. The CDR3 spells CASSQDDWGVEQYF. The part of the CDR3 DNA that was read is TGTGCCAGCAGCCAAGATGACTGGGGGGTTGAACAGTAC. The J gene is TRBJ2-7, the V gene TRBV5, with 10 bases identical to TRBD2. The read stops 1 residue short of the end of the CDR3; the missing end is completed from the germline J gene. The J segment lost 6 bases and the V segment lost 0 bases, leaving 2 bases of the junction unmatched. The germline gives CDR1 LGHNA, CDR2 YNLKQL (reference sequence). The CDR3 runs 14 residues.

This clone was detected only a few times. Each gene name is a mouse one. The read finishes 1 residue shy of the CDR3 end, and the germline J gene is used to complete it. The chain couples TRBV26 to TRBJ1-5, with D unclear. The CDR3 consists of 15 residues. Trimming cost V 4 bases and J 0 bases, with 10 bases left between them. The V gene's germline CDR1 is KGHPV and CDR2 FQNQEV (reference sequence). The sequenced part of the CDR3 DNA is TGTGCCAGCAGTCGCTCGGCAAATAACAACCAGGCTCCGCTT. This encodes CASSRSANNNQAPL. The entire CDR3 is CASSRSANNNQAPLF.